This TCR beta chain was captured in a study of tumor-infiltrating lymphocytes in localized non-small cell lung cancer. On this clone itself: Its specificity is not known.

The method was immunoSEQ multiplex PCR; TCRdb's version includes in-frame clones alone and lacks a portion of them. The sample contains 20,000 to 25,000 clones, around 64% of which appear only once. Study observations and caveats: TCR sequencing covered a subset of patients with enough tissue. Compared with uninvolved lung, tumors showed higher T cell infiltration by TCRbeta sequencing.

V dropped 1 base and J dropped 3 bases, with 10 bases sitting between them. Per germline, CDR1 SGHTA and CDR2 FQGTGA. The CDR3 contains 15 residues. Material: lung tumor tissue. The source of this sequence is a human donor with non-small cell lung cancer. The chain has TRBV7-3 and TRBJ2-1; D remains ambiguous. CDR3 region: CASSLNPAVYNEQFF. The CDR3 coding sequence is TGTGCCAGCAGCTTAAACCCGGCTGTCTACAATGAGCAGTTCTTC.